This section outlines one TCR beta chain sequence together with its context. This CDR3 contains 11 residues. Looked up from germline, CDR1 is SGHRS and CDR2 is YFSETQ. V lost 4 bases and J lost 5, with 6 bases in between. This specimen comes from a study of blood T cell repertoires in COVID-19. Data came from immunoSEQ multiplex PCR; TCRdb stores just in-frame clones and leaves some out. Here the sample spans approximately 150,000 clones, about 76% being singletons. This TCR was sampled from a human donor in a cohort sampled during active COVID-19. The specimen sequenced was peripheral blood. This chain links TRBV5-1 with TRBJ1-2; no clear D gene. This CDR3 is CASSPGYGYTF. CDR3 nucleotide sequence: TGCGCCAGCAGCCCGGGGTATGGCTACACCTTC.